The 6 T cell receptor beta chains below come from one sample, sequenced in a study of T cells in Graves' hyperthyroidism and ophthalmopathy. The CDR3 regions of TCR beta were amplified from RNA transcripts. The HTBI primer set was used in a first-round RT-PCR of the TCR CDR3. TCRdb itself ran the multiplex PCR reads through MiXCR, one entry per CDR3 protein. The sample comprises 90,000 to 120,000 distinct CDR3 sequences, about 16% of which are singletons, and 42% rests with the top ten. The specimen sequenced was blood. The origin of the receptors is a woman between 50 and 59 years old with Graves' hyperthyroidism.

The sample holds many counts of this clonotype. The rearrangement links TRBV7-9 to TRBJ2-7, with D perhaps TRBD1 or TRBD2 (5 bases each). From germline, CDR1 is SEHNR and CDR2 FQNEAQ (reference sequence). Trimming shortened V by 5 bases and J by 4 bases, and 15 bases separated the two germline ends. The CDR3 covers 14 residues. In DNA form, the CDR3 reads TGTGCCAGCAGCCGAGGCAGAGGGGAATACGAGCAGTACGTC. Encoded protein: CASSRGRGEYEQYV.

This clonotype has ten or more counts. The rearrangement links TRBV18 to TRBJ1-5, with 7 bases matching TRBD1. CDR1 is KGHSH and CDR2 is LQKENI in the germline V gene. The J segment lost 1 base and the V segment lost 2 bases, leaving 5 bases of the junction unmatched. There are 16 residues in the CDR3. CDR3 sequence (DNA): TGTGCCAGCTCACCATCCGGACAGGCGAGCAATCAGCCCCAGCATTTT. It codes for CASSPSGQASNQPQHF.

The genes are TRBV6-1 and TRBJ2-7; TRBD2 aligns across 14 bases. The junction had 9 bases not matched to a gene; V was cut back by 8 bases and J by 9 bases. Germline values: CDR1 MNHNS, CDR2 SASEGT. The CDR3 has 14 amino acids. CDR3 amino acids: CASGGTSGSFPQYF. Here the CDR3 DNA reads TGTGCCAGCGGGGGGACTAGCGGGAGTTTCCCGCAGTACTTC.

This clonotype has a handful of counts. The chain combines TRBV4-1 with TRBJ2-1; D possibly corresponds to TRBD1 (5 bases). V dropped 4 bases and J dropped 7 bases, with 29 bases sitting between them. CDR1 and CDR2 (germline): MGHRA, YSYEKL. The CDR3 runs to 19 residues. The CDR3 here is CASSLDLLQGRELGNEQFF. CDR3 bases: TGCGCCAGCAGCCTAGATCTATTGCAGGGAAGGGAATTGGGGAATGAGCAGTTCTTC.

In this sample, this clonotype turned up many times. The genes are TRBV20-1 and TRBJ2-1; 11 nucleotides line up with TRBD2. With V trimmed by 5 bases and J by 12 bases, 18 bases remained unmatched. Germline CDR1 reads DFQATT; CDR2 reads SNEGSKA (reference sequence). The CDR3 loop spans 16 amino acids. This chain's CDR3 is CSAPQGAGIAGGVQFF. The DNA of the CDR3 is TGCAGTGCTCCACAGGGGGCGGGAATAGCGGGAGGGGTGCAGTTCTTC.

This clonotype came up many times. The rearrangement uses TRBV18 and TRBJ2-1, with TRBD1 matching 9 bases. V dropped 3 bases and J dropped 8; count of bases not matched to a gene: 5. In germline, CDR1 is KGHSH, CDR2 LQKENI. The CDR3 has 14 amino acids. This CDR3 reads CASSPGQGGDEQFF. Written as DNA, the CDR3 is TGTGCCAGCTCACCGGGACAGGGAGGGGATGAGCAGTTCTTC.